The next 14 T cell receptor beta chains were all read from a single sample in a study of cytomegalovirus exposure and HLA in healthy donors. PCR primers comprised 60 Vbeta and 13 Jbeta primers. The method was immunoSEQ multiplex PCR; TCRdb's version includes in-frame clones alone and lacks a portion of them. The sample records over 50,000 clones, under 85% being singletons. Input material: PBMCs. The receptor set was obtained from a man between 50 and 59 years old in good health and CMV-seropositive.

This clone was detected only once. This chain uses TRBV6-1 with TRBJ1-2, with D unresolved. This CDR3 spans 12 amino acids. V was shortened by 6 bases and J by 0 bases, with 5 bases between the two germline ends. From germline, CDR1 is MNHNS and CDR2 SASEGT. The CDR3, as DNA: TGTGCCAGCAGGAACTCTAACTATGGCTACACCTTC. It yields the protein CASRNSNYGYTF.

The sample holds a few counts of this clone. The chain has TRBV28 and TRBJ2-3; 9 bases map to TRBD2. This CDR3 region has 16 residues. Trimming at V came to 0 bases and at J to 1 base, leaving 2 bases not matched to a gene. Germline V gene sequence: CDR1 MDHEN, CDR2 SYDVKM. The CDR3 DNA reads TGTGCCAGCAGTTTATGGGCGGGAGGGGGCACAGATACGCAGTATTTT. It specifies CASSLWAGGGTDTQYF.

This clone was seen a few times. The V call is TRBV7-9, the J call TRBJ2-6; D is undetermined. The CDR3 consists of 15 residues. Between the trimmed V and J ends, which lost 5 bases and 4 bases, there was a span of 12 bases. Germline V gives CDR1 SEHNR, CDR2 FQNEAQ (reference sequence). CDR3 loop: CASSPQSLGANVLTF. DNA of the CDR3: TGTGCCAGCAGCCCACAGTCTTTGGGGGCCAACGTCCTGACTTTC.

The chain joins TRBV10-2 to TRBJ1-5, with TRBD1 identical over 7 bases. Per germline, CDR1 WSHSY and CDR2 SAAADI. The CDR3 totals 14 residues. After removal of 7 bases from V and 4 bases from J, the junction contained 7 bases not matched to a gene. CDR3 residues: CASTDGTANQPQHF. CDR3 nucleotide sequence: TGCGCCAGCACCGACGGGACAGCTAATCAGCCCCAGCATTTT.

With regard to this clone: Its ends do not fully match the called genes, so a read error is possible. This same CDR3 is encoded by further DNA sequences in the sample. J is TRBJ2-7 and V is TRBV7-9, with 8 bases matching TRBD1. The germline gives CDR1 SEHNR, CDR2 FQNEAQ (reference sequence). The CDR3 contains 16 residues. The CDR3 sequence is CSSSTNYRGTTYEQYF. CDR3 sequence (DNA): TGTTCCAGCAGTACCAATTACAGGGGGACAACCTACGAGCAGTACTTC.

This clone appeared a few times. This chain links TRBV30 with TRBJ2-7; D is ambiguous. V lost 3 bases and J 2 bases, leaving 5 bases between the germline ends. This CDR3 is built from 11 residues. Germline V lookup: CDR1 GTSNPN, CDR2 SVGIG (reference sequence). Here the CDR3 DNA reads TGTGCCTGGAGCGGAGCCTACGAGCAGTACTTC. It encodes CAWSGAYEQYF.

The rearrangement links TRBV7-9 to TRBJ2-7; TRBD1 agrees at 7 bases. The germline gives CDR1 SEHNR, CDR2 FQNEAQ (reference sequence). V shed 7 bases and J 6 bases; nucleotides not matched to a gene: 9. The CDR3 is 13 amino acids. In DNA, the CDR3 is TGTGCCAGCACCTCCTACAGGGGTACCGAGCAGTACTTC. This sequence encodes CASTSYRGTEQYF.

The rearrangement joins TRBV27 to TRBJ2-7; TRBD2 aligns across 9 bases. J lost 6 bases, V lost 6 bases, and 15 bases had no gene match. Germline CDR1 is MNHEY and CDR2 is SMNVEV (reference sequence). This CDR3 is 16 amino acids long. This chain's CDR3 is CASSHGGLAGFSEQYF. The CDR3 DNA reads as TGTGCCAGCAGCCACGGAGGGCTAGCGGGATTTTCCGAGCAGTACTTC.

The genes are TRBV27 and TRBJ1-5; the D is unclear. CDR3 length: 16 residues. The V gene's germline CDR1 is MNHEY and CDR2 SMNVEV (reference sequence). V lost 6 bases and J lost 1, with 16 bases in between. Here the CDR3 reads CASSPRPGSSNQPQHF. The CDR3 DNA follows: TGTGCCAGCAGCCCTAGGCCCGGGTCCAGCAATCAGCCCCAGCATTTT.

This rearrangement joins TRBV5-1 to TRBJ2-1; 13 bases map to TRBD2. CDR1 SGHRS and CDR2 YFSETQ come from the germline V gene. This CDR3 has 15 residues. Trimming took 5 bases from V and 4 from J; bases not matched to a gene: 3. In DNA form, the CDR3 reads TGCGCCAGCAGACCGGGACTAGCGGGGTACAATGAGCAGTTCTTC. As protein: CASRPGLAGYNEQFF.

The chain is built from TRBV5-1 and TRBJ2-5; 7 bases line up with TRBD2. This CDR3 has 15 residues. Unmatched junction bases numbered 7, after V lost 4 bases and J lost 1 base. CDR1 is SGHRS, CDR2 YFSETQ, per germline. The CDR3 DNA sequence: TGCGCCAGCAGCAGAGGGAGGGGCACCCAAGAGACCCAGTACTTC. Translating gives CASSRGRGTQETQYF.

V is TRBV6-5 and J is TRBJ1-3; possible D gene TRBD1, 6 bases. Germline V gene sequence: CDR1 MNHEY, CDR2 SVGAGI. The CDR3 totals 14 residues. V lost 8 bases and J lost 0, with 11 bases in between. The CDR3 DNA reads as TGTGCCAGCGCCCGGGGGGCCTCTGGAAACACCATATATTTT. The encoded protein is CASARGASGNTIYF.

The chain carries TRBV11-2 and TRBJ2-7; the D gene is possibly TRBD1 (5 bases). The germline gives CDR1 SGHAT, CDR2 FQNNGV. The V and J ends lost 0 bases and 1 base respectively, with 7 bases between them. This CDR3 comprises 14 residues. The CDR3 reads CASSLEAGSYEQYF. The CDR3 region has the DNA TGTGCCAGCAGCTTAGAGGCAGGGTCCTACGAGCAGTACTTC. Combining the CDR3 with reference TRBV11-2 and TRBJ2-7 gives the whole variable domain EAGVAQSPRYKIIEKRQSVAFWCNPISGHATLYWYQQILGQGPKLLIQFQNNGVVDDSQLPKDRFSAERLKGVDSTLKIQPAKLEDSAVYLCASSLEAGSYEQYFGPGTRLTVT.

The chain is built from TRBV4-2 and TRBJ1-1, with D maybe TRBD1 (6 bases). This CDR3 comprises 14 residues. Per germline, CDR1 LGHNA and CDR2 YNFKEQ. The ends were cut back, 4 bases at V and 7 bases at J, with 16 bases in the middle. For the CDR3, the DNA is TGTGCCAGCAGCCGGGCGCGGGGGGCTAATGAAGCTTTCTTT. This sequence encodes CASSRARGANEAFF.